This TCR beta chain was recovered during a study of OX40 agonist ivuxolimab in advanced cancers. The CDR3 covers 14 residues. Germline assignment: CDR1 SQVTM and CDR2 ANQGSEA. V was clipped by 6 bases and J by 5 bases; unmatched bases: 11. For this clone: Its antigen is unknown.

Broader study findings: Expanded clones were, on average, more numerous in CD8+ T cells than in CD4+.

Profiled with immunoSEQ multiplex PCR; TCRdb holds only in-frame clones, not every one. The top ten hold approximately 4% of the sample, which has more than 55,000 clones, 80% to 90% seen once. The sequencing used CD4+ or CD8+ T cells sorted from blood, collected in a trial of the OX40 agonist ivuxolimab. The TCR originated in an adult with an advanced solid tumor such as melanoma, head and neck, liver or kidney cancer. V is TRBV29-1 and J is TRBJ2-7, with TRBD1 identical over 9 bases. The CDR3 DNA reads TGCAGCGTCCCGGGACAGGGAGTCACTAACGAGCAGTACTTC. This translates into CSVPGQGVTNEQYF.